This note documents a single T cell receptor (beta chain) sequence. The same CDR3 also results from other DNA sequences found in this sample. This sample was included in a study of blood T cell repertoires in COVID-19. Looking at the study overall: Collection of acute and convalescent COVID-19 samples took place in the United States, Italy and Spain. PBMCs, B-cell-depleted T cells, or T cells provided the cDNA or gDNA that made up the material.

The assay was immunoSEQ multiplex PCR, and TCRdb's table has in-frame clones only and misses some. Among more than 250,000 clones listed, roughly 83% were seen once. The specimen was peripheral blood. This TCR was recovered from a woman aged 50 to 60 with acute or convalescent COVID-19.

The CDR3 is CAWSRGSYEQYF. The DNA of the CDR3 is TGTGCCTGGAGTAGGGGCTCCTACGAGCAGTACTTC. This chain uses TRBV30 with TRBJ2-7, with D perhaps TRBD1 (5 bases). Trimming stripped 2 bases from V and 0 bases from J, with 5 bases between. Germline lookup yields CDR1 GTSNPN and CDR2 SVGIG (reference sequence). This CDR3 is 12 amino acids long.